The 18 T cell receptor beta chains below come from one sample, sequenced in a study of shared clonotypes between healthy human individuals. Measured with immunoSEQ multiplex PCR; TCRdb has only the in-frame clones, and not every one. The sample lists over 700,000 clones; about two thirds were seen once. What was sequenced was memory CD4+ T cells sorted from blood. Described subset: CD45RA-negative fraction. The receptors derive from a woman between 25 and 40 years old in good health.

There are a few counts of this clone. The genes are TRBV5-1 and TRBJ2-7, with D unclear. CDR3 length: 14 residues. Germline assignment: CDR1 SGHRS and CDR2 YFSETQ. V was cut by 4 bases and J by 3 bases, with 14 bases left in between. In DNA form, the CDR3 reads TGCGCCAGCAGCCCCAAAAGGGATGTCTACGAGCAGTACTTC. Translating it yields CASSPKRDVYEQYF.

In nucleotides, the CDR3 is TGTGCCAGCAGCCTCCGGGGACAGGGCCGAGCTAACTATGGCTACACCTTC. Its protein product is CASSLRGQGRANYGYTF. The chain combines TRBV14 with TRBJ1-2; 9 bases are shared with TRBD1. Trimming took 4 bases from V and 0 from J; bases not matched to a gene: 9. The CDR3 contains 17 residues. The germline V gene encodes CDR1 SGHDN and CDR2 FVKESK.

The chain links TRBV28 to TRBJ1-4; 9 nucleotides line up with TRBD1. The CDR3 spans 14 residues. Per the germline V gene, CDR1 is MDHEN and CDR2 is SYDVKM. The V gene end was trimmed by 5 bases and the J gene end by 11 bases; junction bases not matched to a gene: 9. CDR3 residues: CASSKRQGGKKLFF. The CDR3 DNA is TGTGCCAGCAGTAAGAGACAGGGGGGGAAGAAACTGTTTTTT.

The sample holds a few counts of this clone. This chain uses TRBV19 with TRBJ1-1; no reliable D call. CDR1 is LNHDA, CDR2 SQIVND, per germline (reference sequence). The CDR3 extends over 14 amino acids. Trimming took 3 bases from V and 1 from J, leaving 9 bases between them. The CDR3 DNA reads as TGTGCCAGTAGTATGGCTTCCCCGAACACTGAAGCTTTCTTT. Translation: CASSMASPNTEAFF. The full variable domain, in which reference TRBV19 and TRBJ1-1 provide the parts outside the CDR3, is DGGITQSPKYLFRKEGQNVTLSCEQNLNHDAMYWYRQDPGQGLRLIYYSQIVNDFQKGDIAEGYSVSREKKESFPLTVTSAQKNPTAFYLCASSMASPNTEAFFGQGTRLTVV.

This clone was picked up a small number of times. This sequence joins TRBV18 and TRBJ1-4; tentative D call: TRBD1 (5 bases). CDR1 is KGHSH, CDR2 LQKENI, per germline. The CDR3 is 15 residues long. V was pared by 3 bases and J by 0 bases, with 8 bases between. The CDR3 coding sequence is TGTGCCAGCTCACCGGGGGGTTCAACTAATGAAAAACTGTTTTTT. Its translation: CASSPGGSTNEKLFF.

This clone was recorded a few times. In DNA, the CDR3 is TGTGCCAGCAGCCAAGACAGGGCTTCGGGCATTCAGTACTTC. Its protein product is CASSQDRASGIQYF. V usage is TRBV5-8 and J usage is TRBJ2-4, with 7 bases that match TRBD1. CDR1 is SGHTS, CDR2 YDEGEE, per germline. Trimming at V came to 4 bases and at J to 9 bases, leaving 10 bases not matched to a gene. This CDR3 has 14 residues. The full variable domain, rest sourced from reference TRBV5-8 and TRBJ2-4, is EAGVTQSPTHLIKTRGQQATLRCSPISGHTSVYWYQQALGLGLQFLLWYDEGEERNRGNFPPRFSGRQFPNYSSELNVNALELEDSALYLCASSQDRASGIQYFGAGTRLSVL.

J is TRBJ2-3 and V is TRBV10-1; 11 bases are shared with TRBD2. The ends lost 3 bases at V and 2 bases at J; junction bases unmatched: 4. The CDR3 is 16 residues long. CDR1 and CDR2 (germline): WNHNN, SYGVQD (reference sequence). The CDR3 DNA reads as TGCGCCAGCAGTGAAACTAGCGGGGGACACACAGATACGCAGTATTTT. Amino acids: CASSETSGGHTDTQYF.

The chain recombines TRBV6-6 with TRBJ2-7, with D perhaps TRBD1 (5 bases). The CDR3 contains 14 residues. Per germline, CDR1 MNHNY and CDR2 SVGAGI (reference sequence). V shed 0 bases and J shed 5 bases, with 11 bases lying between them. The CDR3 reads CASSYSADTHEQYF. For the CDR3, the DNA is TGTGCCAGCAGTTACTCGGCGGACACGCACGAGCAGTACTTC.

This sequence joins TRBV7-3 and TRBJ2-5, with 9 bases fitting TRBD1. CDR1 is SGHTA and CDR2 is FQGTGA in the germline V gene. The CDR3 is 14 residues long. V dropped 5 bases and J dropped 4; count of bases not matched to a gene: 5. Here the CDR3 reads CASSPTGGGETQYF. The CDR3, as DNA: TGTGCCAGCAGCCCCACAGGGGGCGGAGAGACCCAGTACTTC.

The rearrangement uses TRBV19 and TRBJ1-5; possibly TRBD1 for D (6 bases). This CDR3 has 15 amino acids. Germline V gene data show CDR1 as LNHDA and CDR2 as SQIVND (reference sequence). Between the trimmed V and J ends, which lost 3 bases and 5 bases, there was a span of 14 bases. Written as DNA, the CDR3 is TGTGCCAGTAGTATGGAGACAGGCGTGGATCAGCCCCAGCATTTT. Amino acid sequence: CASSMETGVDQPQHF. Full variable domain (remainder filled in from reference TRBV19 and TRBJ1-5): DGGITQSPKYLFRKEGQNVTLSCEQNLNHDAMYWYRQDPGQGLRLIYYSQIVNDFQKGDIAEGYSVSREKKESFPLTVTSAQKNPTAFYLCASSMETGVDQPQHFGDGTRLSIL.

This clone was counted many times. CDR3: CASSSATGNYGYTF. The CDR3 nucleotides are TGTGCCAGCAGCTCGGCGACGGGGAACTATGGCTACACCTTC. The rearrangement uses TRBV7-2 and TRBJ1-2, with unresolved D. This CDR3 contains 14 residues. The germline V gene has CDR1 SGHTA and CDR2 FQGNSA. With 4 bases removed from V and 2 bases from J, the gap between germline ends came to 11 bases.

This clone was seen once. The chain joins TRBV14 to TRBJ2-4; D is possibly TRBD2 (5 bases). The V gene lost 4 bases and the J gene lost 5 bases, with 21 bases spanning the gap. The CDR3 length is 17 residues. The V gene's germline CDR1 is SGHDN and CDR2 FVKESK. The CDR3 here is CASSLIAGRRGQNIQYF. For the CDR3, the DNA is TGTGCCAGCAGCCTCATTGCTGGACGGCGCGGGCAAAACATTCAGTACTTC.

V gene TRBV19 combines with J gene TRBJ1-5; D is undetermined. The germline V gene has CDR1 LNHDA and CDR2 SQIVND (reference sequence). The CDR3 is 12 residues long. V lost 3 bases to trimming and J lost 5 bases, with 5 bases between them. The CDR3 nucleotides read TGTGCCAGTAGTATTCCGGATCAGCCCCAGCATTTT. Translated, it gives CASSIPDQPQHF.

The genes are TRBV18 and TRBJ2-5; possibly TRBD1 for D (6 bases). Trimming shortened V by 5 bases and J by 0 bases, and 7 bases separated the two germline ends. This CDR3 has 13 residues. Germline CDR1 KGHSH, CDR2 LQKENI. The DNA for the CDR3 is TGTGCCAGCTCAACAGGGAACCAAGAGACCCAGTACTTC. Translation: CASSTGNQETQYF.

J is TRBJ1-2 and V is TRBV18; D is perhaps TRBD1 (5 bases). This CDR3 spans 18 amino acids. The V and J ends lost 3 bases and 0 bases respectively, with 20 bases between them. The germline CDR1 and CDR2 sequences are KGHSH and LQKENI. CDR3 protein: CASSPPRSTVLANYGYTF. CDR3 DNA: TGTGCCAGCTCACCCCCCCGATCGACAGTCTTAGCTAACTATGGCTACACCTTC.

The V call is TRBV4-2, the J call TRBJ1-1; D is unresolved. Trimming took off 0 bases at V and 3 bases at J, with 5 bases between the two ends. CDR3 length equals 13 residues. Germline CDR1 LGHNA, CDR2 YNFKEQ. CDR3 sequence reads: CASSQDSHTEAFF. CDR3 in DNA: TGTGCCAGCAGCCAAGACAGTCACACTGAAGCTTTCTTT.

This clone has only a few counts. The chain has TRBV5-5 and TRBJ2-3; D not resolved. The ends were cut back, 4 bases at V and 0 bases at J, with 9 bases in the middle. The CDR3 has 14 residues. CDR1 is SGHKS and CDR2 is YYEKEE in the germline V gene (reference sequence). The CDR3 coding sequence is TGTGCCAGCAGCCGAGGTTGGAGCACAGATACGCAGTATTTT. Its protein is CASSRGWSTDTQYF.

In nucleotides, the CDR3 is TGTGCCAGCAGCTTAGTACACTCTGGGGCCAACGTCCTGACTTTC. This translates into CASSLVHSGANVLTF. V usage is TRBV11-1 and J usage is TRBJ2-6; D not certain. Germline lookup yields CDR1 SGHAT and CDR2 FQDESV (reference sequence). The CDR3 runs to 15 residues. Trimming left V 1 base short and J 0 bases short, with 4 bases between.